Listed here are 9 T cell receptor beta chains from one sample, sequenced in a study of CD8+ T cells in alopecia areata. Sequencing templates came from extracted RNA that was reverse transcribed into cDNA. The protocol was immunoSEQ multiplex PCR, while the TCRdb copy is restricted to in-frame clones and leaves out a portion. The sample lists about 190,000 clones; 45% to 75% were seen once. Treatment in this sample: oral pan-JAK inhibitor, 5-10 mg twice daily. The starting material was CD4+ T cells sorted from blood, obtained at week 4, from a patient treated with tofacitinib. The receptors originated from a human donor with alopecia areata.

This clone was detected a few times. CDR3 nucleotides: TGTGCCACCAGCCTTACGACAGGGCTGAAAAGGGGCTCCGAGCAGTACTTC. Translation gives CATSLTTGLKRGSEQYF. V usage is TRBV15 and J usage is TRBJ2-7; 7 nucleotides align to TRBD1. V was pared by 5 bases and J by 6 bases, with 19 bases of the junction left unmatched. Germline CDR1 is LNHNV and CDR2 is YYDKDF (reference sequence). The CDR3 runs 17 residues.

Here the CDR3 reads CASSPRTGGNTGELFF. The CDR3 bases are TGTGCCAGCAGCCCTCGGACAGGGGGCAACACCGGGGAGCTGTTTTTT. The chain recombines TRBV7-2 with TRBJ2-2, with 11 bases aligning to TRBD1. CDR1 and CDR2 (germline): SGHTA, FQGNSA. Losses at the gene ends were 5 bases for V and 2 bases for J; bases not matched to a gene: 4. This CDR3 is 16 amino acids long.

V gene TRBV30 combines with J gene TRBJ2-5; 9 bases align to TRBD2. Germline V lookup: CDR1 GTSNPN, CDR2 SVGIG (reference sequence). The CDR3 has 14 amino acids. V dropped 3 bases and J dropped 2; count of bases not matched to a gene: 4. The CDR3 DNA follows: TGTGCCTGGAGCGCTGGACTAGCGCAAGAGACCCAGTACTTC. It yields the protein CAWSAGLAQETQYF.

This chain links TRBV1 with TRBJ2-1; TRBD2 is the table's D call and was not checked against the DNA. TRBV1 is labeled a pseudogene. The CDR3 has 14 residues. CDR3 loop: CTSSVPNSGNEQFF. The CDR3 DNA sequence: TGCACCAGCAGCGTTCCTAACTCGGGCAATGAGCAGTTCTTC.

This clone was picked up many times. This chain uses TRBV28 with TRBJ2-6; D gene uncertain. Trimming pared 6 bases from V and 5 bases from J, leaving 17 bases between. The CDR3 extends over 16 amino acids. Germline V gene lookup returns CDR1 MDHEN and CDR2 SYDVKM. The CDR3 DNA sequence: TGTGCCAGCAGCCCCGGCCAGTTTCGAAGGGCCAACGTCCTGACTTTC. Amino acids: CASSPGQFRRANVLTF.

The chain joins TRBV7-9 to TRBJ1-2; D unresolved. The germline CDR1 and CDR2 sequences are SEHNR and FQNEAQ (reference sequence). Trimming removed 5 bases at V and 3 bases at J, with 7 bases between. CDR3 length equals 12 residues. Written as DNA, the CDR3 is TGTGCCAGCAGCCCCCAGTACTATGGCTACACCTTC. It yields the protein CASSPQYYGYTF.

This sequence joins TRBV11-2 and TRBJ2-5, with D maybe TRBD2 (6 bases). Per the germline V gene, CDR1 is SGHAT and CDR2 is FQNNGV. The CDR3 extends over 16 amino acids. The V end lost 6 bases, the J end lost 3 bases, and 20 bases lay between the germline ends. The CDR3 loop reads CASSKAQLAGKETQYF. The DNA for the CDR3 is TGTGCCAGCAGTAAAGCCCAACTAGCAGGAAAAGAGACCCAGTACTTC.

CDR3 loop: CASSSRLAAGGSYGYTF. CDR3 bases: TGTGCCAGCAGCTCCCGACTCGCTGCAGGGGGCAGCTATGGCTACACCTTC. This sequence joins TRBV7-9 and TRBJ1-2, with 8 bases lining up with TRBD1. Germline V lookup: CDR1 SEHNR, CDR2 FQNEAQ (reference sequence). The trim removed 4 bases at V and 4 bases at J, leaving 14 bases unmatched. This CDR3 is built from 17 residues.

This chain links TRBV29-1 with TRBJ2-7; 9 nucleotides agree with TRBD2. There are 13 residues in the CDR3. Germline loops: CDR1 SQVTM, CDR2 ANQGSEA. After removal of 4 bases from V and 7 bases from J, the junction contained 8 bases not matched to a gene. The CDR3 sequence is CSVVKAGGQEQYF. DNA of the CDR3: TGCAGCGTTGTCAAGGCGGGAGGGCAAGAGCAGTACTTC.